Following are 8 T cell receptor beta chains from one sample sequenced in a study of blood T cell repertoires in COVID-19. Clones were read by immunoSEQ multiplex PCR, and TCRdb kept only the in-frame ones, dropping some. The table has approximately 150,000 clones, more than 80% seen once. The sample consisted of peripheral blood. These receptors were obtained from a man in his late teens or twenties with COVID-19, enrolled during active disease.

V is TRBV7-8 and J is TRBJ1-5, with D perhaps TRBD1 (5 bases). V was cut by 5 bases and J by 3 bases, with 20 bases left in between. Germline CDR1 SGHVS, CDR2 FQNEAQ. The CDR3 is 17 residues long. The CDR3 protein is CASSRRLLGEDNQPQHF. Here the CDR3 DNA reads TGTGCCAGCAGCCGACGTTTGTTAGGGGAGGACAATCAGCCCCAGCATTTT.

The rearrangement joins TRBV13 to TRBJ2-7; tentatively, D is TRBD1 (6 bases). The CDR3 is made up of 18 amino acids. The V end was cut by 4 bases, the J end by 3 bases, with 25 bases between. CDR1 PRHDT and CDR2 FYEKMQ come from the germline V gene (reference sequence). CDR3 amino acids: CASSSGSLPTGYDYEQYF. In DNA form, the CDR3 reads TGTGCCAGCAGCTCTGGATCTCTACCGACAGGATATGACTACGAGCAGTACTTC.

The rearrangement links TRBV5-4 to TRBJ2-5; TRBD2 matches 11 bases. The J segment lost 4 bases and the V segment lost 0 bases, leaving 8 bases of the junction unmatched. Germline values: CDR1 SGHNT, CDR2 YYREEE (reference sequence). The CDR3 is 17 amino acids. CDR3 sequence: CASSLGALAGAAETQYF. The CDR3 nucleotides read TGTGCCAGCAGCTTGGGGGCACTAGCGGGAGCGGCAGAGACCCAGTACTTC.

This clone showed up just once. A read error may explain this, as a much larger clone is one base away. The chain is built from TRBV7-2 and TRBJ2-2; 8 bases are shared with TRBD1. The J segment lost 1 base and the V segment lost 5 bases, leaving 3 bases of the junction unmatched. Germline V gives CDR1 SGHTA, CDR2 FQGNSA. CDR3 size: 15 residues. The CDR3: CASSVQGVNTGELFF. The CDR3 DNA is TGTGCCAGCAGCGTACAGGGGGTGAACACCGGGGAGCTGTTTTTT.

This chain joins TRBV7-2 and TRBJ1-2, with 7 bases fitting TRBD1. V trimming: 5 bases; J trimming: 3 bases; junction bases outside the gene matches: 9. The CDR3 consists of 15 residues. The germline CDR1 and CDR2 sequences are SGHTA and FQGNSA. Written as DNA, the CDR3 is TGTGCCAGCAGCCCAAGAGGAGGGGGCGACTATGGCTACACCTTC. It specifies CASSPRGGGDYGYTF.

The gene calls are TRBV28 and TRBJ2-3; D perhaps matches TRBD2 (5 bases). Germline V gene sequence: CDR1 MDHEN, CDR2 SYDVKM. V was pared by 5 bases and J by 0 bases, with 12 bases between. The CDR3 has 15 residues. The CDR3 reads CASSPGGLSTDTQYF. CDR3 DNA sequence: TGTGCCAGCAGTCCCGGAGGCCTTAGCACAGATACGCAGTATTTT.

This chain links TRBV7-3 with TRBJ2-3; the match to TRBD2 covers 8 bases. The CDR3 length is 15 residues. Germline assignment: CDR1 SGHTA and CDR2 FQGTGA. With 5 bases clipped from V and 1 base from J, the junction kept 5 bases outside the gene matches. The CDR3 sequence: CASSPTGGGTDTQYF. As DNA, the CDR3 is TGTGCCAGCAGCCCCACGGGGGGGGGCACAGATACGCAGTATTTT. The complete variable domain, with remaining parts taken from reference TRBV7-3 and TRBJ2-3, reads GAGVSQTPSNKVTEKGKYVELRCDPISGHTALYWYRQSLGQGPEFLIYFQGTGAADDSGLPNDRFFAVRPEGSVSTLKIQRTERGDSAVYLCASSPTGGGTDTQYFGPGTRLTVL.

V usage is TRBV13 and J usage is TRBJ1-6; 7 bases are shared with TRBD1. Germline V gene lookup returns CDR1 PRHDT and CDR2 FYEKMQ (reference sequence). CDR3 length equals 16 residues. V lost 5 bases, J lost 1 base, and 5 bases stayed unmatched. In DNA, the CDR3 is TGTGCCAGCAGCGCAACAGGGGAGTCCTATAATTCACCCCTCCACTTT. Its translation: CASSATGESYNSPLHF.